This T cell receptor (beta chain) was observed in a study of OX40 agonist ivuxolimab in advanced cancers. Study results and caveats: Researchers report that CD8+ T cells had, on average, more expanded clones than CD4+.

Comments on this clone: The antigen remains unidentified.

The CDR3 runs 14 residues. Germline V gene data show CDR1 as MNHEY and CDR2 as SVGAGI. V was shortened by 0 bases and J by 5 bases, with 7 bases between the two germline ends. Libraries were prepared by immunoSEQ multiplex PCR; TCRdb keeps only in-frame clonotypes and omits some of them. Here the sample spans under 55,000 clones, around 90% being singletons. This sequence was found in an adult with an advanced solid tumor such as melanoma, head and neck, liver or kidney cancer. The chain joins TRBV6-5 to TRBJ2-2; D might be TRBD1 or TRBD2, each matching 5 bases. The material was CD4+ or CD8+ T cells sorted from blood, obtained in a trial of the OX40 agonist ivuxolimab. For the CDR3, the DNA is TGTGCCAGCAGTTACTCGAGGGGTACCGGGGAGCTGTTTTTT. Amino acid sequence: CASSYSRGTGELFF.